Listed below are T cell receptor beta chains from one sample, sequenced in a study of breast tumors, draining lymph nodes, adjacent tissues. TCRdb independently ran MiXCR on the multiplex PCR reads; one entry per CDR3 protein. The table lists under 110,000 distinct CDR3 sequences, under 40% of them singletons. The source material was axillary lymph node tissue. These receptors all come from a female donor with breast cancer. Some clones in this sample may be carry-over from other donors' samples. Both conserved end residues are part of each CDR3. The D gene is left open where the match is weak. For some rows the clone size is stated as once, few or many, or as a class when expanded; others skip it.

size,J,D,V,CDR3,DNA
many,TRBJ2-2,NA,TRBV7-3,CASSPAVVAGELFF,TGTGCCAGCAGCCCCGCGGTGGTAGCCGGGGAGCTGTTTTTT
many,TRBJ2-3,NA,TRBV9,CASSGRGDTDTQYF,TGTGCCAGCAGCGGGAGAGGTGACACAGATACGCAGTATTTT
NA,TRBJ2-2,TRBD2,TRBV24-1,CATSRGGSGTGGLVF,TGTGCCACCAGTCGGGGGGGTTCAGGCACCGGGGGGCTGGTTTTT
NA,TRBJ2-3,TRBD2,TRBV11-2,CASSPTSGSLDTQYF,TGTGCCAGCAGCCCAACTAGCGGGAGTTTGGATACGCAGTATTTT
many,TRBJ1-1,NA,TRBV7-8,CASSLLGRYTEAFF,TGTGCCAGCAGCTTACTCGGGCGGTACACTGAAGCTTTCTTT
many,TRBJ2-3,NA,TRBV3-1,CASSQGASITDTQYF,TGTGCCAGCAGCCAAGGGGCTAGCATCACAGATACGCAGTATTTT
NA,TRBJ1-6,NA,TRBV2,CASSEDWSPLHF,TGTGCCAGCAGTGAAGATTGGTCACCCCTCCACTTT
many,TRBJ2-1,TRBD1,TRBV19,CASSIAPTGFYNEQFF,TGTGCCAGTAGTATAGCCCCGACAGGGTTCTACAATGAGCAGTTCTTC
many,TRBJ2-1,TRBD2,TRBV29-1,CSVASGRANEQFF,TGCAGCGTTGCTAGCGGGAGGGCCAATGAGCAGTTCTTC
many,TRBJ2-7,NA,TRBV20-1,CSATLTGSYEQYF,TGCAGTGCTACCTTGACAGGTTCTTACGAGCAGTACTTC
many,TRBJ2-7,TRBD1,TRBV12-3/TRBV12-4,CASSLRDRGDEQYF,TGTGCCAGCAGTCTCCGGGACAGGGGGGACGAGCAGTACTTC
NA,TRBJ2-1,NA,TRBV9,CASSVGVVGERFEQFF,TGTGCCAGCAGCGTAGGGGTGGTGGGAGAACGATTTGAGCAGTTCTTT
many,TRBJ2-7,NA,TRBV2,CASRVSYEQYF,TGTGCCAGCAGGGTCTCCTACGAGCAGTACTTC
many,TRBJ2-5,NA,TRBV29-1,CSVVRGLQETQYF,TGCAGCGTGGTCCGGGGGCTCCAAGAGACCCAGTACTTC
NA,TRBJ2-3,NA,TRBV7-9,CASSLGLGGTDTQYF,TGTGCCAGCAGCTTAGGATTGGGGGGCACAGATACGCAGTATTTT
few,TRBJ2-1,NA,TRBV5-1,CASSSFSDGQFF,TGCGCCAGCAGTTCGTTCTCCGATGGGCAGTTCTTC
NA,TRBJ2-2,TRBD1,TRBV29-1,CSVWTGAGELFF,TGCAGCGTTTGGACAGGGGCCGGGGAGCTGTTTTTT
many,TRBJ2-3,NA,TRBV11-2,CASSLDRYTDTQYF,TGTGCCAGCAGCTTAGATAGATACACAGATACGCAGTATTTT
many,TRBJ2-2,NA,TRBV19,CASTRTDTNTGELFF,TGTGCCAGTACCAGGACGGACACGAACACCGGGGAGCTGTTTTTT
many,TRBJ2-1,TRBD2,TRBV7-2,CASSLAILAGGLGNEQFF,TGTGCCAGCAGCTTAGCTATCCTAGCGGGGGGTCTAGGTAATGAGCAGTTCTTC
many,TRBJ2-5,NA,TRBV7-9,CASSLGGRWQETQYF,TGTGCCAGCAGCTTAGGTGGGAGGTGGCAAGAGACCCAGTACTTC
NA,TRBJ1-1,TRBD1,TRBV6-5,CASRSTGGDPGTEAFF,TGTGCCAGCAGGTCCACAGGGGGTGACCCCGGCACTGAAGCTTTCTTT
many,TRBJ2-5,NA,TRBV10-3,CAIRGEETQYF,TGTGCCATCAGAGGCGAAGAGACCCAGTACTTC
few,TRBJ2-3,TRBD2,TRBV6-2/TRBV6-3,CASSYRVGLAGGTDTQYF,TGTGCCAGCAGTTACAGGGTCGGACTAGCGGGGGGCACAGATACGCAGTATTTT
few,TRBJ2-2,NA,TRBV3-2,CASSLGARQGIGEPFF,TGTGCCAGCAGCCTTGGGGCTCGACAGGGAATCGGGGAGCCGTTTTTT
many,TRBJ1-2,NA,TRBV4-2,CASSQDPGSNYGYTF,TGTGCCAGCAGCCAAGACCCCGGTTCTAACTATGGCTACACCTTC
NA,TRBJ2-1,NA,TRBV24-1,CATSGFRSHNEQFF,TGTGCCACCAGTGGTTTTCGGAGCCACAATGAGCAGTTCTTC
many,TRBJ2-7,NA,TRBV6-5,CASSPTLSSSYEQYF,TGTGCCAGCAGCCCCACCCTATCGAGCTCCTACGAGCAGTACTTC
once,TRBJ2-1,NA,TRBV15,CATSRDRADEQFF,TGTGCCACCAGCAGAGATCGGGCCGATGAGCAGTTCTTC
NA,TRBJ1-2,NA,TRBV2,CASSVRGDYGYTF,TGTGCCAGCAGTGTTCGGGGGGACTATGGCTACACCTTC
many,TRBJ1-5,TRBD1,TRBV7-8,CASSMDRLNQPQHF,TGTGCCAGCAGCATGGACAGGCTCAATCAGCCCCAGCATTTT
many,TRBJ2-7,NA,TRBV6-6,CASGLKYEQYF,TGTGCCAGCGGACTTAAGTACGAGCAGTACTTC
NA,TRBJ2-5,NA,TRBV5-1,CASSSGRDGETQYF,TGCGCCAGCAGCTCGGGACGGGACGGGGAGACCCAGTACTTC
NA,TRBJ2-6,NA,TRBV5-4,CASSFAGSRSGANVLTF,TGTGCCAGCAGCTTCGCAGGGAGCCGCTCTGGGGCCAACGTCCTGACTTTC
many,TRBJ2-1,NA,TRBV12-3/TRBV12-4,CASSLAGTYNYNEQFF,TGTGCCAGCAGTTTAGCGGGGACCTACAACTACAATGAGCAGTTCTTC
many,TRBJ2-5,TRBD1,TRBV7-9,CASSPGTGGDGETQYF,TGTGCCAGCAGTCCGGGGACAGGGGGCGACGGAGAGACCCAGTACTTC
many,TRBJ2-1,NA,TRBV20-1,CSARDKPYEQFF,TGCAGTGCTAGAGATAAACCCTATGAGCAGTTCTTC
NA,TRBJ2-2,TRBD2,TRBV27,CASSQARRVAGTGELFF,TGTGCCAGCAGCCAGGCCCGCCGGGTAGCGGGTACCGGGGAGCTGTTTTTT
many,TRBJ1-2,NA,TRBV7-2,CASSSPEQGLGINYGYTF,TGTGCCAGCAGCTCCCCCGAACAGGGATTAGGTATTAACTATGGCTACACCTTC
many,TRBJ1-2,NA,TRBV14,CASSQEAAIGYTF,TGTGCCAGCAGCCAAGAGGCCGCCATAGGCTACACCTTC
many,TRBJ2-5,NA,TRBV5-5,CASSDLRGRSQETQYF,TGTGCCAGCAGCGACTTACGGGGACGCTCCCAAGAGACCCAGTACTTC
many,TRBJ2-1,NA,TRBV9,CASSVLGISYNEQFF,TGTGCCAGCAGCGTACTGGGCATCTCCTACAATGAGCAGTTCTTC
many,TRBJ2-2,NA,TRBV3-1,CASSPTGTVNTGELFF,TGTGCCAGCAGCCCTACAGGGACCGTTAACACCGGGGAGCTGTTTTTT
NA,TRBJ2-5,TRBD2,TRBV7-8,CASSLAPGGGAQETQYF,TGTGCCAGCAGCTTAGCCCCTGGCGGGGGGGCCCAAGAGACCCAGTACTTC
NA,TRBJ2-7,NA,TRBV11-2,CASSLGLRPNYEQYF,TGTGCCAGCAGCTTAGGGTTGAGGCCTAACTACGAGCAGTACTTC
many,TRBJ1-5,NA,TRBV2,CASRSGLGKNQPQHF,TGTGCCAGCAGGTCGGGGCTGGGGAAAAATCAGCCCCAGCATTTT
many,TRBJ2-5,TRBD2,TRBV5-4,CASRPGGSGGAGETQYF,TGTGCCAGCAGACCCGGTGGTAGCGGGGGGGCTGGGGAGACCCAGTACTTC
few,TRBJ1-1,NA,TRBV7-9,CASSQTGLEMNTEAFF,TGTGCCAGCAGCCAGACAGGTCTAGAAATGAACACTGAAGCTTTCTTT
few,TRBJ2-4,TRBD2,TRBV27,CASSLRGRFGNIQYF,TGTGCCAGCAGTTTACGCGGGAGGTTCGGAAACATTCAGTACTTC